The 14 T cell receptor beta chains presented below share a single source sample, sequenced in a study of blood T cell repertoires in COVID-19. Assay used: immunoSEQ multiplex PCR; TCRdb lists only in-frame clones, some missing. The sample lists around 300,000 clones; 85% were seen once. Material for sequencing was PBMCs or T cells enriched from blood (not recorded which). The receptors here all came from a woman between 50 and 59 years old who had recovered from COVID-19.

This chain links TRBV2 with TRBJ2-7; 7 bases map to TRBD1. The trim removed 11 bases at V and 0 bases at J, leaving 13 bases unmatched. CDR1 is SNHLY, CDR2 FYNNEI, per germline. The CDR3 loop spans 15 amino acids. CDR3 bases: TGTGCCGTTGCGACAGGGCCGGAGAGCTCCTACGAGCAGTACTTC. Translating gives CAVATGPESSYEQYF.

V usage is TRBV10-3 and J usage is TRBJ2-5; 8 bases agree with TRBD1. Trimming at V came to 4 bases and at J to 2 bases, leaving 6 bases not matched to a gene. Per the germline V gene, CDR1 is ENHRY and CDR2 is SYGVKD. CDR3 length: 15 residues. For the CDR3, the DNA is TGTGCCATCAGTGCTAGGACAGGGAAACAAGAGACCCAGTACTTC. Amino acids: CAISARTGKQETQYF.

This chain links TRBV28 with TRBJ1-6; 11 bases fit TRBD1. The J segment lost 8 bases and the V segment lost 6 bases, leaving 6 bases of the junction unmatched. The CDR3 extends over 15 amino acids. Germline V gene data show CDR1 as MDHEN and CDR2 as SYDVKM. CDR3 bases: TGTGCCAGCAGATCGGGACAGGGGGTCTATTCACCCCTCCACTTT. This translates into CASRSGQGVYSPLHF. Full variable domain (rest looked up from reference TRBV28 and TRBJ1-6): DVKVTQSSRYLVKRTGEKVFLECVQDMDHENMFWYRQDPGLGLRLIYFSYDVKMKEKGDIPEGYSVSREKKERFSLILESASTNQTSMYLCASRSGQGVYSPLHFGNGTRLTVT.

The chain is built from TRBV7-9 and TRBJ2-7; 9 bases fit TRBD1. V dropped 5 bases and J dropped 2; count of bases not matched to a gene: 7. This CDR3 spans 15 amino acids. CDR1 and CDR2 from the germline V gene are SEHNR and FQNEAQ (reference sequence). The CDR3 sequence is CASSRTGTGTYEQYF. The CDR3 nucleotides are TGTGCCAGCAGCCGAACTGGGACAGGGACCTACGAGCAGTACTTC. Together with reference TRBV7-9 and TRBJ2-7, the CDR3 gives the full variable domain: DTGVSQNPRHKITKRGQNVTFRCDPISEHNRLYWYRQTLGQGPEFLTYFQNEAQLEKSRLLSDRFSAERPKGSFSTLEIQRTEQGDSAMYLCASSRTGTGTYEQYFGPGTRLTVT.

The V and J genes are TRBV25-1 and TRBJ1-6; D might be TRBD1 (6 bases). The CDR3 contains 14 residues. Germline values: CDR1 MGHDK, CDR2 SYGVNS. The V end was cut by 6 bases, the J end by 6 bases, with 12 bases between. CDR3 residues: CASRQTGFNSPLHF. Here the CDR3 DNA reads TGTGCCAGCAGACAGACAGGCTTTAATTCACCCCTCCACTTT.

This sequence joins TRBV9 and TRBJ1-6; 7 bases agree with TRBD1. V was pared by 4 bases and J by 7 bases, with 8 bases of the junction left unmatched. Germline V CDR1 and CDR2: SGDLS, YYNGEE. The CDR3 extends over 15 amino acids. The chain's CDR3 is CASSQTGTENSPLHF. CDR3 bases: TGTGCCAGCAGCCAAACCGGGACAGAGAATTCACCCCTCCACTTT.

This CDR3 is CASSLSVGQFSGANVLTF. CDR3 sequence (DNA): TGTGCCAGCAGCTTATCAGTGGGACAGTTCTCTGGGGCCAACGTCCTGACTTTC. The genes are TRBV11-2 and TRBJ2-6; 7 bases map to TRBD1. V lost 2 bases to trimming and J lost 0 bases; unmatched junction nucleotides: 7. The CDR3 has 18 amino acids. Looked up from germline, CDR1 is SGHAT and CDR2 is FQNNGV.

This chain uses TRBV27 with TRBJ2-7; TRBD1 matches at 9 bases. The CDR3 extends over 15 amino acids. The V gene's germline CDR1 is MNHEY and CDR2 SMNVEV (reference sequence). V dropped 5 bases and J dropped 4; count of bases not matched to a gene: 9. CDR3 protein: CASSLSQGAGYEQYF. As DNA, the CDR3 is TGTGCCAGCAGTCTTTCACAGGGGGCTGGGTACGAGCAGTACTTC.

J is TRBJ2-7 and V is TRBV28, with 7 positions matching TRBD1. CDR1 and CDR2 (germline): MDHEN, SYDVKM. J gave up 2 bases and V 5 bases, and 12 bases lay outside the gene matches. There are 16 residues in the CDR3. CDR3 protein: CASSPGTDRLAYEQYF. In nucleotides, the CDR3 is TGTGCCAGCAGTCCAGGGACAGATCGGTTGGCCTACGAGCAGTACTTC.

The rearrangement uses TRBV29-1 and TRBJ1-1; 9 bases match TRBD1. Germline lookup yields CDR1 SQVTM and CDR2 ANQGSEA. Losses at the gene ends were 5 bases for V and 6 bases for J; bases not matched to a gene: 4. The CDR3 runs to 12 residues. The CDR3 sequence: CSVNRGQAEAFF. The CDR3 DNA sequence: TGCAGCGTTAACAGGGGGCAGGCTGAAGCTTTCTTT.

V gene TRBV5-5 combines with J gene TRBJ2-7; no definite D call. The germline V and J ends were trimmed by 0 bases and 6 bases, with 10 bases remaining between them. Germline CDR1 and CDR2: SGHKS and YYEKEE (reference sequence). The CDR3 spans 13 residues. The CDR3 DNA follows: TGTGCCAGCAGCTTGGGGCCAAGTGGCGAGCAGTACTTC. This translates into CASSLGPSGEQYF. Full variable domain (outside the CDR3, taken from reference TRBV5-5 and TRBJ2-7): DAGVTQSPTHLIKTRGQQVTLRCSPISGHKSVSWYQQVLGQGPQFIFQYYEKEERGRGNFPDRFSARQFPNYSSELNVNALLLGDSALYLCASSLGPSGEQYFGPGTRLTVT.

The V call is TRBV18, the J call TRBJ2-5; 11 bases agree with TRBD2. In germline, CDR1 is KGHSH, CDR2 LQKENI. V lost 6 bases and J lost 3; bases outside the gene matches: 9. The CDR3 runs 16 residues. CDR3 DNA: TGTGCCAGCTCGGCGGATATAGCGGGGGGGAAAGAGACCCAGTACTTC. Translation gives CASSADIAGGKETQYF.

The chain employs TRBV20-1 and TRBJ1-2, with D possibly matching TRBD1 (5 bases). Germline CDR1 reads DFQATT; CDR2 reads SNEGSKA (reference sequence). The length of the CDR3 is 11 residues. V dropped 7 bases and J dropped 6 bases, with 12 bases sitting between them. CDR3 residues: CSGGQGHGYTF. The CDR3 nucleotides are TGCAGTGGTGGGCAGGGTCATGGCTACACCTTC.

The J gene is TRBJ2-2, the V gene TRBV7-2; D is possibly TRBD1 (5 bases). In germline, CDR1 is SGHTA, CDR2 FQGNSA. The CDR3 has 16 amino acids. V was trimmed by 5 bases and J by 1 base, leaving 14 bases between them. This CDR3 is CASSDQGVQNTGELFF. As DNA, the CDR3 is TGTGCCAGCAGCGACCAAGGGGTACAGAACACCGGGGAGCTGTTTTTT.